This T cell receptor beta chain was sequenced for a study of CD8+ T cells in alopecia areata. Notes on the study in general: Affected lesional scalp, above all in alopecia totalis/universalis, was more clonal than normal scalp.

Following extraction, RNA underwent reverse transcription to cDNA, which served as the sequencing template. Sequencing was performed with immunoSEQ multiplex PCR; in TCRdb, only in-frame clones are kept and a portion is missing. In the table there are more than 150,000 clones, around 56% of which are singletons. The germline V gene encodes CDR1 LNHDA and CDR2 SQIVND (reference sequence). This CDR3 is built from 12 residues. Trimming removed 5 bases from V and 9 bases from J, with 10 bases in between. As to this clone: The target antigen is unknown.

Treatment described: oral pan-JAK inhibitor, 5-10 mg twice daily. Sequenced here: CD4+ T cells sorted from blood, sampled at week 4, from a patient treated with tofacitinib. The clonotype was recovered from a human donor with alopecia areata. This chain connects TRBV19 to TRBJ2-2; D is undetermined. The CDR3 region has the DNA TGTGCCAGTAGTTTCCAACGCAGGGAGCTGTTTTTT. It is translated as CASSFQRRELFF.